The table lists the clone carrying this T cell receptor beta chain with a count of one. Antigen specificity is unknown. The sample has other DNA sequences that encode this CDR3 too. The data derive from a study of shared clonotypes between healthy human individuals. Study-wide results and caveats: The sharing of about 5% of naive CD4 clonotypes was seen across a handful of donors. Tissues were not sampled, only blood, and their repertoires likely differ. Non-shared clonotypes displayed generation probabilities falling below those of clonotypes present in all four donors.

CD45RO-negative, CCR7-selected cells formed the naive CD8 fraction, which excluded terminally differentiated effector memory CD45RA+ cells. Evenly divided among several immunoSEQ plates was the genomic DNA of each subset. Assay used: immunoSEQ multiplex PCR; TCRdb lists only in-frame clones, some missing. The repertoire holds roughly 2.1 million clones, with about 92% as singletons. This TCR came from a man between 18 and 29 years old in good health. Some clones in this sample may be carry-over from other donors' samples. Sequenced input: naive CD8+ T cells from PBMCs.

CDR3 coding DNA: TGTGCCAGCAGCCCAAACTACGAGCAGTACTTC. Amino acids: CASSPNYEQYF. The rearrangement joins TRBV7-2 to TRBJ2-7, with D unresolved. This CDR3 is built from 11 residues. V was clipped by 5 bases and J by 3 bases, with 5 bases between them. Germline lookup yields CDR1 SGHTA and CDR2 FQGNSA.